The clone carrying this TCR beta chain was observed many times. This entry is derived from a study of blood T cell repertoires in COVID-19. Original processing notes: Nucleated cell number was recorded as an estimate derived from reference gene primer amplification. Produced via immunoSEQ multiplex PCR; TCRdb's table is partial and in-frame only. V, J and clone size were drawn from that table, and D and trimming were deduced from the DNA. The table includes over 400,000 clones, 88% detected once. The TCR originated in a woman aged 55-70 years who had recovered from COVID-19. Sequenced sample: PBMCs or T cells enriched from blood (not recorded which).

DNA of the CDR3: TGTGCCAGCAGCCCGACAGCGACAAGCAATCAGCCCCAGCATTTT. Translating it yields CASSPTATSNQPQHF. J is TRBJ1-5 and V is TRBV9; possibly TRBD1 for D (5 bases). V was clipped by 4 bases and J by 1 base, with 12 bases between them. CDR3 length equals 15 residues. In germline, CDR1 is SGDLS, CDR2 YYNGEE.